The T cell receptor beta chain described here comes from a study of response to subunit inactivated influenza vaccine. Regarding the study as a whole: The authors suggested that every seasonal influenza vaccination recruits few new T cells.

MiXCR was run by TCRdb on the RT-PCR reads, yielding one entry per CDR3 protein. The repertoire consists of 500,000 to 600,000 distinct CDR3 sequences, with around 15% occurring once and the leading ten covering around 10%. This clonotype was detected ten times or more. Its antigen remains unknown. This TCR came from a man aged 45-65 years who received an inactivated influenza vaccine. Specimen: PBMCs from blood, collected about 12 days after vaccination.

The CDR3 sequence is CASRWDAGALEQFF. The CDR3, as DNA: TGTGCCAGCAGATGGGATGCGGGAGCGTTGGAGCAGTTCTTC. The chain employs TRBV6-1 and TRBJ2-1; 7 bases are shared with TRBD2. Trimming at V came to 6 bases and at J to 10 bases, leaving 12 bases not matched to a gene. The CDR3 runs to 14 residues. The germline V gene has CDR1 MNHNS and CDR2 SASEGT.